These 22 T cell receptor beta chains came from one sample sequenced in a study of CD4+ T cells in melanoma. The method was immunoSEQ multiplex PCR; TCRdb's version includes in-frame clones alone and lacks a portion of them. The sample includes around 100,000 clones, over 80% of them seen just once. Sequencing was performed on peripheral blood. These receptors were obtained from a human donor with melanoma.

DNA for the CDR3: TGTGCCAGCAGCCAAGGGAGGGGTGGTGGAAACACCATATATTTT. Encoded protein: CASSQGRGGGNTIYF. The V call is TRBV4-2, the J call TRBJ1-3; tentative D call: TRBD1 (5 bases). The germline CDR1 and CDR2 sequences are LGHNA and YNFKEQ. Trimming left V 1 base short and J 3 bases short, with 10 bases between. CDR3 length equals 15 residues.

This sequence joins TRBV5-6 and TRBJ1-1, with D uncertain. The germline V gene has CDR1 SGHDT and CDR2 YYEEEE. Trimming pared 2 bases from V and 3 bases from J, leaving 17 bases between. The CDR3 has 16 residues. The CDR3 is CASSLTLPVRYTEAFF. As DNA, the CDR3 is TGTGCCAGCAGCTTAACGCTACCCGTTCGGTACACTGAAGCTTTCTTT.

V gene TRBV19 combines with J gene TRBJ2-3, with 7 bases lining up with TRBD1. J was trimmed by 4 bases and V by 6 bases; bases with no gene match: 4. The CDR3 is made up of 13 amino acids. Germline CDR1 reads LNHDA; CDR2 reads SQIVND (reference sequence). The CDR3 DNA reads as TGTGCCAGTAGGAGGACAGGTCCAGATACGCAGTATTTT. As protein: CASRRTGPDTQYF.

Only one count was recorded for this clone. The V gene is TRBV29-1, the J gene TRBJ2-5, with 10 bases matching TRBD2. Germline trimming cut 6 bases from V and 5 bases from J; bases unmatched to any gene: 9. The CDR3 contains 14 residues. In germline, CDR1 is SQVTM, CDR2 ANQGSEA. The CDR3 DNA is TGCAGCGTGGTCGGCACTAGCGGGATGGAGACCCAGTACTTC. This translates into CSVVGTSGMETQYF.

This clone has only one observation. The genes are TRBV18 and TRBJ1-4; TRBD1 agrees at 8 bases. The length of the CDR3 is 16 residues. Germline trimming cut 5 bases from V and 5 bases from J; bases unmatched to any gene: 10. Germline assignment: CDR1 KGHSH and CDR2 LQKENI. CDR3 sequence reads: CASSSSGTGENEKLFF. CDR3 sequence (DNA): TGTGCCAGCTCATCTTCCGGGACAGGAGAGAATGAAAAACTGTTTTTT.

The chain carries TRBV9 and TRBJ1-6, with TRBD1 matching over 10 bases. Germline assignment: CDR1 SGDLS and CDR2 YYNGEE. The CDR3 extends over 14 amino acids. With 2 bases clipped from V and 8 bases from J, the junction kept 1 base outside the gene matches. The CDR3 sequence is CASSVGQGDSPLHF. DNA of the CDR3: TGTGCCAGCAGCGTCGGACAGGGGGATTCACCCCTCCACTTT.

V is TRBV11-3 and J is TRBJ2-7, with TRBD2 identical over 10 bases. The length of the CDR3 is 14 residues. Looked up from germline, CDR1 is SGHNT and CDR2 is YENEEA. V dropped 1 base and J dropped 5; count of bases not matched to a gene: 2. CDR3: CASSLGGTSDEQYF. CDR3 bases: TGTGCCAGCAGCTTAGGCGGGACTAGCGACGAGCAGTACTTC.

The chain recombines TRBV4-1 with TRBJ2-2, with TRBD1 matching 8 bases. This CDR3 has 16 residues. Germline CDR1 and CDR2: MGHRA and YSYEKL. The J segment lost 3 bases and the V segment lost 4 bases, leaving 7 bases of the junction unmatched. CDR3 region: CASSLRTGPDTGELFF. CDR3 DNA sequence: TGCGCCAGCAGCCTACGGACAGGGCCGGACACCGGGGAGCTGTTTTTT.

In regard to this clone: In the same sample, other DNA sequences code for this CDR3. The chain carries TRBV5-6 and TRBJ2-7; weak D call: TRBD2 (6 bases). V lost 4 bases, J lost 6 bases, and 11 bases lay in between. The length of the CDR3 is 12 residues. Germline CDR1 and CDR2: SGHDT and YYEEEE. The CDR3: CASSPGGREQYF. Here the CDR3 DNA reads TGTGCCAGCAGCCCCGGGGGACGCGAGCAGTACTTC.

CDR3 sequence (DNA): TGTGCCAGCAGTACCGGGACAGTAAGAAGCACAGATACGCAGTATTTT. Translated: CASSTGTVRSTDTQYF. The rearrangement joins TRBV5-4 to TRBJ2-3; 7 bases are a match to TRBD1. Looked up from germline, CDR1 is SGHNT and CDR2 is YYREEE (reference sequence). The CDR3 covers 16 residues. V gave up 5 bases and J gave up 0 bases; unmatched junction bases: 9.

The CDR3 nucleotides read TGTGCCAGCAGCTTAGCACCCGGCAGCAATCAGCCCCAGCATTTT. It is translated as CASSLAPGSNQPQHF. The chain combines TRBV7-2 with TRBJ1-5; D gene uncertain. This CDR3 has 15 amino acids. Per germline, CDR1 SGHTA and CDR2 FQGNSA. The ends were cut back, 0 bases at V and 1 base at J, with 7 bases in the middle.

This rearrangement joins TRBV19 to TRBJ2-4; TRBD1 matches 10 bases. This CDR3 is built from 17 residues. The junction had 14 bases not matched to a gene; V was cut back by 5 bases and J by 7 bases. The germline CDR1 and CDR2 sequences are LNHDA and SQIVND (reference sequence). This chain's CDR3 is CASSPNRPGQGTNIQYF. In DNA, the CDR3 is TGTGCCAGTAGTCCCAACCGGCCGGGACAGGGGACCAACATTCAGTACTTC.

This chain joins TRBV7-9 and TRBJ1-3; D is possibly TRBD1 (6 bases). Trimming cost V 6 bases and J 0 bases, with 15 bases left between them. CDR1 is SEHNR and CDR2 is FQNEAQ in the germline V gene (reference sequence). The CDR3 is made up of 16 amino acids. CDR3 amino acids: CASSDIDRYSGNTIYF. Written as DNA, the CDR3 is TGTGCCAGCAGTGATATCGACAGGTACTCTGGAAACACCATATATTTT.

The chain links TRBV30 to TRBJ1-1; TRBD1 might be the D (5 bases). Germline loops: CDR1 GTSNPN, CDR2 SVGIG (reference sequence). V lost 3 bases, J lost 5 bases, and 16 bases lay in between. This CDR3 comprises 14 residues. The CDR3 region has the DNA TGTGCCTGGAGCCTTGACAGCCGGGTAACTGAAGCTTTCTTT. This gives the protein CAWSLDSRVTEAFF.

V is TRBV18 and J is TRBJ2-5; 8 bases agree with TRBD1. The trim removed 3 bases at V and 2 bases at J, leaving 5 bases unmatched. The CDR3 totals 15 residues. The germline V gene encodes CDR1 KGHSH and CDR2 LQKENI. The CDR3 sequence is CASSPGTGLQETQYF. The CDR3 DNA reads TGTGCCAGCTCACCCGGGACAGGCTTGCAAGAGACCCAGTACTTC. Looking up the rest from reference TRBV18 and TRBJ2-5 gives the full variable domain: NAGVMQNPRHLVRRRGQEARLRCSPMKGHSHVYWYRQLPEEGLKFMVYLQKENIIDESGMPKERFSAEFPKEGPSILRIQQVVRGDSAAYFCASSPGTGLQETQYFGPGTRLLVL.

This sequence joins TRBV7-8 and TRBJ2-5, with 10 bases identical to TRBD2. CDR3 size: 17 residues. Germline V CDR1 and CDR2: SGHVS, FQNEAQ. J was trimmed by 1 base and V by 1 base; bases with no gene match: 6. This chain's CDR3 is CASSLVPVAGGQETQYF. The CDR3 nucleotides are TGTGCCAGCAGCTTAGTTCCCGTAGCGGGGGGCCAAGAGACCCAGTACTTC.

The chain is built from TRBV18 and TRBJ2-5; TRBD1 matches 11 bases. This CDR3 comprises 16 residues. CDR1 is KGHSH and CDR2 is LQKENI in the germline V gene. The V gene end was trimmed by 2 bases and the J gene end by 5 bases; junction bases not matched to a gene: 7. For the CDR3, the DNA is TGTGCCAGCTCACCATGGTGGACAGGGGGCTCGGAGACCCAGTACTTC. It encodes CASSPWWTGGSETQYF.

The J gene is TRBJ1-6, the V gene TRBV18, with D perhaps matching TRBD1 (5 bases). The germline V gene has CDR1 KGHSH and CDR2 LQKENI. V shed 2 bases and J shed 7 bases, with 9 bases lying between them. The CDR3 is 14 amino acids. The CDR3 sequence: CASSPSGTNSPLHF. The CDR3 coding sequence is TGTGCCAGCTCACCATCAGGGACCAATTCACCCCTCCACTTT.

The chain employs TRBV7-6 and TRBJ1-1, with a weak D call TRBD1 (5 bases). The V end was cut by 5 bases, the J end by 0 bases, with 13 bases between. CDR1 is SGHVS and CDR2 is FNYEAQ in the germline V gene. This CDR3 is 15 amino acids long. The CDR3 protein is CASSPKAGVNTEAFF. For the CDR3, the DNA is TGTGCCAGCAGCCCCAAGGCGGGGGTGAACACTGAAGCTTTCTTT.

This chain links TRBV7-9 with TRBJ1-1; D is ambiguous. Germline CDR1 is SEHNR and CDR2 is FQNEAQ (reference sequence). V was cut by 1 base and J by 0 bases, with 9 bases left in between. CDR3 length: 15 residues. Written as DNA, the CDR3 is TGTGCCAGCAGCTTAGGGGCTGCATTGAACACTGAAGCTTTCTTT. Its protein is CASSLGAALNTEAFF.

This clone was seen just once. The rearrangement links TRBV7-9 to TRBJ2-2; 10 nucleotides match TRBD2. The junction had 10 bases not matched to a gene; V was cut back by 3 bases and J by 6 bases. Looked up from germline, CDR1 is SEHNR and CDR2 is FQNEAQ (reference sequence). The CDR3 is made up of 17 amino acids. CDR3 DNA sequence: TGTGCCAGCAGCTTTCCCCGCGCTAGCGGGGGCCCCGGGGAGCTGTTTTTT. Its protein product is CASSFPRASGGPGELFF. Drawing the rest from reference TRBV7-9 and TRBJ2-2, the complete variable domain is DTGVSQNPRHKITKRGQNVTFRCDPISEHNRLYWYRQTLGQGPEFLTYFQNEAQLEKSRLLSDRFSAERPKGSFSTLEIQRTEQGDSAMYLCASSFPRASGGPGELFFGEGSRLTVL.

This rearrangement joins TRBV27 to TRBJ2-7; TRBD2 might be the D (5 bases). The germline V gene has CDR1 MNHEY and CDR2 SMNVEV (reference sequence). Trimming shortened V by 10 bases and J by 3 bases, and 19 bases separated the two germline ends. The CDR3 spans 14 residues. This CDR3 reads CATRAVNRYYEQYF. The CDR3 coding sequence is TGTGCCACGAGGGCCGTGAATCGTTACTACGAGCAGTACTTC.